This T cell receptor (beta chain) was recorded in a study of T cells after yellow fever vaccination. This CDR3 is built from 14 residues. Trimming removed 6 bases at V and 2 bases at J, with 13 bases between. Germline V gives CDR1 SNHLY, CDR2 FYNNEI. TCRdb re-derived calls from the 5' RACE reads in MiXCR, one entry per CDR3 protein. Of 110,000 to 150,000 distinct CDR3 sequences detected, more than 6.5% appear once; the ten largest clones hold under 0.7%. In the case of this clonotype: A clone one base away is much larger, so this may be a read error.

The V and J genes are TRBV2 and TRBJ2-5, with no clear D. This TCR came from a man aged 25-45 years who received the YFV17D yellow fever vaccine. The material sequenced was CD4+ T cells sorted from PBMCs, taken 10 days after the yellow fever booster vaccination. CDR3 amino acids: CASRFQRGQETQYF. The CDR3 bases are TGTGCCAGCAGATTTCAACGTGGTCAAGAGACCCAGTACTTC.